A single sample gave rise to the 8 T cell receptor beta chains below, sequenced in a study of CD8 T cells in ankylosing spondylitis. TCRdb reprocessed the 5' RACE reads with MiXCR, giving one entry per CDR3 protein. The sample has about 440,000 distinct CDR3 sequences; under 20% are singletons. Study conclusions and caveats: Ankylosing spondylitis blood appeared to be characterized by a TCR beta motif of about eight highly homologous variants.

No antigens are known for them. Sequencing input: blood, either unsorted or a sorted T cell fraction (not recorded which). These receptors originate from a male donor with ankylosing spondylitis.

This clonotype was found once. The V gene is TRBV6-5, the J gene TRBJ1-2; 11 positions match TRBD1. This CDR3 region has 15 residues. Germline CDR1 reads MNHEY; CDR2 reads SVGAGI. The J segment lost 7 bases and the V segment lost 2 bases, leaving 6 bases of the junction unmatched. CDR3 protein: CASSYRTGGSIGYTF. The CDR3 region has the DNA TGTGCCAGCAGTTACCGGACAGGGGGCTCGATTGGCTACACCTTC.

The genes are TRBV3-1 and TRBJ2-1, with 9 positions matching TRBD2. Germline-derived CDR1 and CDR2 are LGHDT and YNNKEL (reference sequence). Trimming took 4 bases from V and 3 from J; bases not matched to a gene: 4. The CDR3 is made up of 15 amino acids. DNA of the CDR3: TGTGCCAGCAGCCCAGCTAGCGGGGACTACAATGAGCAGTTCTTC. Protein product: CASSPASGDYNEQFF.

The chain carries TRBV6-2 or TRBV6-3 and TRBJ2-1; D is unclear. The V and J ends lost 6 bases and 1 base respectively, with 13 bases between them. The germline CDR1 and CDR2 sequences are MNHEY and SVGEGT. CDR3 length equals 15 residues. CDR3 in DNA: TGTGCCAGCAGCATCCGGGTACTTTCCTACAATGAGCAGTTCTTC. This codes for CASSIRVLSYNEQFF.

V and J are TRBV7-2 and TRBJ1-1, with no clear D. Germline values: CDR1 SGHTA, CDR2 FQGNSA. V shed 1 base and J shed 1 base, with 7 bases lying between them. CDR3 size: 14 residues. DNA of the CDR3: TGTGCCAGCAGCTTAGATCCCGCGAACACTGAAGCTTTCTTT. This codes for CASSLDPANTEAFF.

This clonotype was observed a single time. The chain carries TRBV6-1 and TRBJ1-5, with 8 bases identical to TRBD1. Germline CDR1 reads MNHNS; CDR2 reads SASEGT. The CDR3 is made up of 14 amino acids. Germline trimming cut 6 bases from V and 5 bases from J; bases unmatched to any gene: 6. The CDR3 loop is CASRPQGGDQPQHF. CDR3 DNA: TGTGCCAGCAGACCACAGGGGGGCGATCAGCCCCAGCATTTT.

The CDR3 here is CASSVAGGPSPDTQYF. CDR3 nucleotides: TGTGCCAGCAGCGTAGCCGGGGGCCCGTCCCCAGATACGCAGTATTTT. V usage is TRBV9 and J usage is TRBJ2-3; D possibly uses TRBD1 or TRBD2 (6 bases each). CDR1 is SGDLS, CDR2 YYNGEE, per germline. This CDR3 comprises 16 residues. V gave up 0 bases and J gave up 4 bases, with 15 bases separating them.

V and J are TRBV30 and TRBJ2-3; 9 bases agree with TRBD2. The CDR3 length is 16 residues. The junction had 5 bases not matched to a gene; V was cut back by 0 bases and J by 1 base. CDR1 is GTSNPN, CDR2 SVGIG, per germline (reference sequence). This CDR3 reads CAWSVFQRGGTDTQYF. The CDR3 DNA reads as TGTGCCTGGAGTGTTTTCCAGCGGGGGGGCACAGATACGCAGTATTTT.

The table lists this clonotype with many counts. The chain has TRBV20-1 and TRBJ2-3; 12 nucleotides match TRBD2. CDR3 length: 15 amino acids. V shed 5 bases and J 4 bases; nucleotides not matched to a gene: 7. Germline loops: CDR1 DFQATT, CDR2 SNEGSKA (reference sequence). The CDR3 here is CSAGASGGAADTQYF. Here the CDR3 DNA reads TGCAGTGCTGGGGCTAGCGGGGGGGCAGCAGATACGCAGTATTTT.